This TCR beta chain was sequenced for a study of CD8 T cells in ankylosing spondylitis (dated by TCRdb to the late 2010s). General notes on the study: T cell receptor beta repertoires were profiled in healthy donors and ankylosing spondylitis patients so that disease-linked TCR variants could be found. Peripheral blood was sampled, and synovial fluid was additionally collected from ankylosing spondylitis patients. In total, the full study cohort was made up of 110 or so healthy donors and about two dozen ankylosing spondylitis patients.

Points on this clonotype: There is no known antigen for this receptor. Base qualities are not provided; no much larger clone lies one nucleotide away.

Instrument used: Illumina HiSeq 2500. Quantitative 5'-RACE with molecular barcodes was the method used to prepare the TCR beta libraries. Turning to the authors' computational methods: To identify disease-linked TCR variants, a new computational method was used, one built on a probabilistic model of VDJ rearrangement. TCRdb reprocessed the public reads (quality trimming at Q25 with fastp, clone calling with MiXCR) and kept in-frame beta chains. Each CDR3 protein appears once, grouped with its most common genes and DNA. These V and J calls derive from TCRdb rather than the authors' analysis. This sample is represented by approximately 350,000 distinct CDR3 sequences; roughly 20% of them were singletons. The top ten constitute 13% of the sample. The study at large found these results: A TCR beta motif made up of several highly homologous amino acid variants appeared to be characteristic of blood from ankylosing spondylitis patients. According to the report, matched synovial fluid samples from ankylosing spondylitis patients were significantly enriched for the disease-linked clones. The disease-linked clones showed a CD8+ phenotype and occurred at relatively low frequencies in peripheral blood. Some of the motif variants had been reported before in the synovial fluid and blood of reactive arthritis patients, a finding that suggests common disease-initiation mechanisms.

CDR1 and CDR2 are drawn from the germline V gene: SQVTM, ANQGSEA. V loses 6 bases of germline sequence and J loses 0 bases, and the interval between the two ends is 12 bases. Taken from cysteine to phenylalanine, the CDR3 has 13 residues. Left in the record is the CDR3 DNA by itself, 39 bases read in frame from the first base. Input material: blood, either unsorted or a sorted T cell fraction (not recorded which). The TCR was taken from a male donor with ankylosing spondylitis or in good health (not recorded which). The chain is assembled from TRBV29-1 and TRBJ2-7; TRBD2 could be the D gene, as 6 bases match. The DNA reads as follows: TGCAGCGTAGGGACTGAGAGCTCCTACGAGCAGTACTTC. Its translation is CSVGTESSYEQYF.